One and the same sample provided the 6 T cell receptor beta chains below, sequenced in a study of shared clonotypes between healthy human individuals (dated by TCRdb to about 2020). Library generation was performed with the immunoSEQ multiplex PCR assay. The immuneACCESS repertoire file appears here via TCRdb, limited to in-frame rearrangements. These files lack a portion of the clones; in checked studies, under half of the deficit traces to unresolved V genes, and the cause of the others is not known. The sample yields some 800,000 clones; 80% to 95% were counted once. The top ten hold 24% of the sample. CD8 naive samples were CD45RO-negative cells positively selected for CCR7, giving a CD45RA+CCR7+ population that excluded TemRA cells. Sequenced input: naive CD8+ T cells sorted from blood. What this sample's cell subset or site label stands for: CD45RA+CCR7+. The receptors here all came from a man aged 25 to 45 in good health.

The gene calls are TRBV6-5 and TRBJ2-1; D call uncertain. This CDR3 spans 15 amino acids. CDR1 and CDR2 from the germline V gene are MNHEY and SVGAGI. V was pared by 6 bases and J by 5 bases, with 17 bases between. The chain's CDR3 is CASSLGWGRHNEQFF. In nucleotides, the CDR3 is TGTGCCAGCAGCCTCGGATGGGGTAGACACAATGAGCAGTTCTTC.

The genes are TRBV30 and TRBJ2-1; tentatively, D is TRBD1 or TRBD2 (5 bases each). Looked up from germline, CDR1 is GTSNPN and CDR2 is SVGIG (reference sequence). V lost 3 bases and J 12 bases, leaving 18 bases between the germline ends. The CDR3 loop spans 13 amino acids. The CDR3 DNA sequence: TGTGCCTGGAGGGGACCCGCTTCGTTGGGGCAGTTCTTC. It yields the protein CAWRGPASLGQFF.

The chain recombines TRBV5-1 with TRBJ2-1; unclear D gene. Germline V gene lookup returns CDR1 SGHRS and CDR2 YFSETQ. Trimming pared 4 bases from V and 0 bases from J, leaving 11 bases between. The CDR3 spans 15 residues. CDR3 nucleotides: TGCGCCAGCAGCCCCGACGAGAACTCCTACAATGAGCAGTTCTTC. Protein: CASSPDENSYNEQFF.

V gene TRBV4-1 combines with J gene TRBJ2-7; 11 positions match TRBD1. This CDR3 is 15 amino acids long. CDR1 and CDR2 (germline): MGHRA, YSYEKL. The J segment lost 2 bases and the V segment lost 4 bases, leaving 4 bases of the junction unmatched. The CDR3 reads CASSRGTGGAYEQYF. The CDR3 bases are TGCGCCAGCAGCCGAGGGACAGGGGGTGCCTACGAGCAGTACTTC.

The chain couples TRBV5-8 to TRBJ2-7; tentative D call: TRBD1 (6 bases). The CDR3 has 13 residues. Germline assignment: CDR1 SGHTS and CDR2 YDEGEE. The V and J ends lost 2 bases and 4 bases respectively, with 10 bases between them. The CDR3 reads CASSLYRVYEQYF. In DNA form, the CDR3 reads TGTGCCAGCAGCTTATACAGGGTTTACGAGCAGTACTTC. Looking up the rest from reference TRBV5-8 and TRBJ2-7 gives the full variable domain: EAGVTQSPTHLIKTRGQQATLRCSPISGHTSVYWYQQALGLGLQFLLWYDEGEERNRGNFPPRFSGRQFPNYSSELNVNALELEDSALYLCASSLYRVYEQYFGPGTRLTVT.

The chain has TRBV6-5 and TRBJ2-7; D may be TRBD1 (5 bases). The germline V gene has CDR1 MNHEY and CDR2 SVGAGI. The CDR3 length is 14 residues. V lost 2 bases and J lost 0, with 8 bases in between. CDR3 in amino acids: CASSYQGHSYEQYF. The DNA of the CDR3 is TGTGCCAGCAGTTACCAGGGTCACTCCTACGAGCAGTACTTC.